This T cell receptor beta chain was sequenced for a study of blood T cell repertoires in COVID-19. Looking at the study overall: The United States, Italy and Spain supplied acute and convalescent COVID-19 samples. PBMCs, B-cell-depleted T cells, or T cells provided the cDNA or gDNA that made up the material.

As handled by the study authors: The assay estimated nucleated cells by amplifying reference gene primers. TCRdb keeps only in-frame clones here, not all; method: immunoSEQ multiplex PCR. V and J calls and clone size are those listed in that table; D and trimming were worked out from the DNA. The repertoire includes 140,000 to 150,000 clones, 81% of them detected once, and about 8% sits in the top ten. Germline CDR1 MNHNS, CDR2 SASEGT. This CDR3 is 18 amino acids long. V gave up 4 bases and J gave up 4 bases; unmatched junction bases: 15. The receptor was isolated from a human donor with acute or convalescent COVID-19. The donor label of this sample is uncertain. The specimen was peripheral blood. The chain has TRBV6-1 and TRBJ1-4; 7 positions agree with TRBD1. The CDR3 spells CASSGGRDSASLNEKLFF. The CDR3 nucleotides read TGTGCCAGCAGTGGTGGTCGGGACAGCGCATCTCTTAATGAAAAACTGTTTTTT.